This T cell receptor (beta chain) was sequenced during a study of blood T cells in healthy people across ages. Study outcomes and limitations: Whereas aged donors had fewer naive CD4+ cells, long-lived donors had more of them and higher diversity.

In its sample, this clonotype was seen many times. Its antigen is not identified. The use of a sample-barcoded 5' primer and a J-beta primer mix characterized a second PCR of roughly 6 to 12 cycles. A minimum of 2.5 million CDR3-containing paired-end reads was obtained for each sample. Using its own MiXCR run on the 5' RACE reads, TCRdb lists one record per CDR3 protein. The table lists about 670,000 distinct CDR3 sequences, 40% to 65% of them singletons. Germline lookup yields CDR1 MNHEY and CDR2 SVGAGI. The CDR3 length is 15 residues. V was cut by 0 bases and J by 2 bases, with 10 bases left in between.

The chain links TRBV6-5 to TRBJ1-2, with a tentative D call TRBD1 (6 bases). Sequencing input: blood. The clonotype comes from a woman aged 80 or over in good health. CDR3 residues: CASSYSPGQNYGYTF. The CDR3 DNA reads as TGTGCCAGCAGTTACTCCCCGGGACAAAACTATGGCTACACCTTC.